This TCR beta chain was documented in a study of shared clonotypes between healthy human individuals (TCRdb year 2020). About the study as a whole: The cohort comprised two women and a few men aged 18 to 49 years. Per donor, leukapheresis produced somewhere between about 0.9 and 9.5 billion PBMCs. Per donor, three plates each were used for CD4 naive and CD4 memory, two for CD8 naive, and one for CD8 memory. To estimate repertoire size and how much clonotype sharing occurs between individuals, the study deeply sequenced the blood TCR repertoires of roughly 5 healthy adults. To increase sequencing depth and limit assay-specific biases, TCR repertoire library preparation and sequencing were carried out by different laboratories using diverse techniques.

This clone showed up just a few times. Its antigen specificity is not known. No much larger clone exists at a distance of one base, and base qualities are not known. The germline V gene yields SGHAT for CDR1 and FQNNGV for CDR2. The CDR3 measures 13 amino acids from cysteine to phenylalanine. CDR3 DNA is the only sequence kept; it has 39 bases, read in frame from the first base. V and J are truncated by 4 bases and 2 bases respectively, leaving an intervening sequence of 8 bases. The donors were healthy, HIV-negative adults with no recently reported acute infections or vaccinations. All donors were Caucasian adults living in Nashville, Tennessee, USA. CD4+ T cells were enriched through magnetic negative selection, after which naive cells were positively selected on CD45RA and the remaining negative fraction served as the memory subset. Blood was obtained by leukapheresis, after which PBMCs were separated by Ficoll-Histopaque density gradient centrifugation and cryopreserved in liquid nitrogen vapor phase. Analytical flow cytometry was used to check the purity and quantity of every magnetically sorted T cell population. Genomic DNA was isolated from each sorted fraction and quantified by UV absorbance on a Nanodrop 2000c.

Overall study results and their limits: Higher generation probabilities were observed for clonotypes shared by all four sorted-subset donors than for non-shared clonotypes. Based on pairwise subsampling, the degree of clonotype sharing among donors was expected to be affected by sequencing depth. Rarefaction of sorted-subset datasets indicated incomplete sequencing despite the large sequencing depth. Naive subsets generally had larger estimated clonotype richness than memory subsets did. Across four donors, approximately 5% of naive CD4, 3.5% of naive CD8, about 2.3% of memory CD4, and 0.4% of memory CD8 clonotypes were shared. The genetic and exposure-history diversity represented was limited by the small number of donors. Sampling was restricted to blood, and TCR repertoires in tissues likely differ from the TCR repertoires found in blood.

Using the deep immunoSEQ assay, multiplex PCR amplified TCR CDR3 regions from genomic DNA. Genomic DNA extracted from each cell subset was distributed evenly over all wells of several immunoSEQ 96-well plates, and each plate served as one replicate. Each replicate PCR for sorted subsets received about 180 ng genomic DNA, equal to about 29,000 T cell genomes. The purified libraries were quantified using a Qubit 3.0 fluorometer, sized with a Bioanalyzer 2100, and then quantified again using the KAPA Library Quantification kit. Every immunoSEQ 96-well plate was sequenced on a separate single-read 150-cycle Illumina NextSeq 550 flow cell. The study's processing was this. Because the immunoSEQ output held only junctional sequences and lacked quality scores, the filtering could not match the filtering applied to full-length reads. To assign V/J genes and CDR3, sequences were annotated against IMGT germline references using PyIR, a Python wrapper for IgBLAST v1.9. Reads were filtered out if the reads had weak V/J assignments (E-value above 1e-6), no CDR3, stop codons, out-of-frame junctions, or ambiguous translated residues. V3J clonotypes were defined as sequences sharing the same inferred V gene, J gene, and CDR3 amino acid sequence. The percentage overlap between two repertoires was calculated by dividing the number of shared unique clonotypes by the size of the smaller repertoire. Three approaches were used to assess repertoire richness: RTK rarefaction, the Chao1 estimator, and Recon v2.1 estimates of unobserved clonotypes. Generation probabilities for all TCRbeta clonotypes obtained by the gDNA method from four donors were computed using OLGA. What TCRdb holds here is the immuneACCESS table cut down to in-frame rearrangements. Part of the clones is not present; checked against another copy, under half of the missing clones reflect an unresolved V gene, and the others are unexplained. That table furnishes V, J and clone size, whereas the DNA furnished D and trimming. Here the sample has 850,000 to 1,100,000 clones; roughly 77% occur a single time. The ten biggest clones cover roughly 0.82% of the sample.

The source of this sequence is a man between 18 and 35 years old in good health. Some clones in this sample may be carry-over from other donors' samples. The sequencing sample was made of memory CD4+ T cells from PBMCs. The cell subset or site label here, explained by the study, means: CD45RA-negative fraction. This sequence uses TRBV11-2 and TRBJ1-1; the D gene cannot be named for sure. The CDR3 in this case is CASSSTTNTEAFF. The bases read TGTGCCAGCAGCTCCACCACAAACACTGAAGCTTTCTTT.